The 12 T cell receptor beta chains given below trace back to one sample, sequenced in a study of immune characteristics of hereditary and idiopathic chronic pancreatitis. Patients having total pancreatectomy with islet autotransplantation provided the chronic pancreatitis pancreas tissue. The table came from immunoSEQ multiplex PCR; TCRdb's copy has only in-frame clones and leaves some out. The data contain 1,700 or so clones, roughly 80% of them singletons. Input material: pancreas tissue with hereditary chronic pancreatitis. Every receptor here comes from a human donor with chronic pancreatitis.

The rearrangement uses TRBV20-1 and TRBJ1-2; no reliable D call. Trimming removed 0 bases from V and 8 bases from J, with 4 bases in between. CDR3 length: 10 amino acids. CDR1 is DFQATT and CDR2 is SNEGSKA in the germline V gene (reference sequence). Here the CDR3 reads CSARDIGYTF. The CDR3 DNA reads TGCAGTGCTAGAGATATCGGCTACACCTTC.

This clone is a singleton in its sample. The chain joins TRBV5-5 to TRBJ2-7; D may be TRBD1 (6 bases). Trimming shortened V by 2 bases and J by 3 bases, and 15 bases separated the two germline ends. The CDR3 is made up of 15 amino acids. Germline lookup yields CDR1 SGHKS and CDR2 YYEKEE (reference sequence). CDR3 sequence: CASSFNQQGLYEQYF. As DNA, the CDR3 is TGTGCCAGCAGCTTCAACCAACAGGGTCTCTACGAGCAGTACTTC.

In its sample, this clone was seen a few times. The V and J genes are TRBV5-1 and TRBJ1-1, with 11 bases matching TRBD1. CDR3 length: 17 amino acids. V dropped 0 bases and J dropped 6; count of bases not matched to a gene: 10. Germline lookup yields CDR1 SGHRS and CDR2 YFSETQ. CDR3 sequence (DNA): TGCGCCAGCAGCTTGGAGCTTACCGGGACAGGGGGTGCTGAAGCTTTCTTT. It is translated as CASSLELTGTGGAEAFF. Combining the CDR3 with reference TRBV5-1 and TRBJ1-1 gives the whole variable domain KAGVTQTPRYLIKTRGQQVTLSCSPISGHRSVSWYQQTPGQGLQFLFEYFSETQRNKGNFPGRFSGRQFSNSRSEMNVSTLELGDSALYLCASSLELTGTGGAEAFFGQGTRLTVV.

The chain couples TRBV2 to TRBJ2-5; 7 bases fit TRBD2. The CDR3 spans 12 residues. Germline trimming cut 9 bases from V and 3 bases from J; bases unmatched to any gene: 4. CDR1 and CDR2 (germline): SNHLY, FYNNEI. For the CDR3, the DNA is TGTGCCAGTAGCCGGGAGGAAGAGACCCAGTACTTC. Translation gives CASSREEETQYF.

The CDR3 reads CASTLSTGFYGYTF. CDR3 in DNA: TGTGCCAGCACCCTCTCTACAGGATTCTATGGCTACACCTTC. The rearrangement joins TRBV28 to TRBJ1-2; possibly TRBD1 for D (5 bases). The CDR3 runs 14 residues. Between the trimmed V and J ends, which lost 7 bases and 4 bases, there was a span of 16 bases. In germline, CDR1 is MDHEN, CDR2 SYDVKM.

DNA of the CDR3: TGTGCCAGCGTAGACAGCTCCTCTGGGGCCAACGTCCTGACTTTC. This sequence encodes CASVDSSSGANVLTF. V is TRBV19 and J is TRBJ2-6; perhaps TRBD1 as D (5 bases). This CDR3 has 15 residues. V dropped 9 bases and J dropped 0 bases, with 12 bases sitting between them. The germline V gene encodes CDR1 LNHDA and CDR2 SQIVND (reference sequence).

The chain couples TRBV10-3 to TRBJ2-1, with no clear D. V was trimmed by 5 bases and J by 5 bases, leaving 13 bases between them. The CDR3 length is 14 residues. Germline CDR1 is ENHRY and CDR2 is SYGVKD. CDR3 nucleotide sequence: TGTGCCATCAGTCGCCGGCCCGGAGACAATGAGCAGTTCTTC. Protein product: CAISRRPGDNEQFF.

The V call is TRBV14, the J call TRBJ1-1, with a tentative D call TRBD1 (5 bases). The V and J ends lost 2 bases and 1 base respectively, with 11 bases between them. Germline CDR1 and CDR2: SGHDN and FVKESK. There are 15 residues in the CDR3. The CDR3 DNA follows: TGTGCCAGCAGCCAAAGTTTGGGGGAGAACACTGAAGCTTTCTTT. This gives the protein CASSQSLGENTEAFF.

J is TRBJ1-2 and V is TRBV7-6; 8 bases align to TRBD1. With V trimmed by 5 bases and J by 9 bases, 11 bases remained unmatched. Germline-derived CDR1 and CDR2 are SGHVS and FNYEAQ. CDR3 length equals 14 residues. CDR3 amino acids: CASSPEQGAISYTF. CDR3 sequence (DNA): TGTGCCAGCAGCCCGGAGCAGGGGGCCATAAGCTACACCTTC.

The V call is TRBV6-2 or TRBV6-3, the J call TRBJ2-2; 10 positions agree with TRBD2. The CDR3 spans 15 residues. Germline values: CDR1 MNHEY, CDR2 SVGEGT. V lost 2 bases to trimming and J lost 4 bases; unmatched junction nucleotides: 1. The CDR3 bases are TGTGCCAGCAGTTACAGCGGGGGGGCCACCGGGGAGCTGTTTTTT. Its protein product is CASSYSGGATGELFF.

The chain carries TRBV12-3 or TRBV12-4 and TRBJ2-1; D unresolved. This CDR3 is built from 11 residues. The V and J ends lost 4 bases and 6 bases respectively, with 4 bases between them. The DNA for the CDR3 is TGTGCCAGCAGTTCTCCCAATGAGCAGTTCTTC. The encoded protein is CASSSPNEQFF.

There are a few counts of this clone. The genes are TRBV19 and TRBJ1-5, with D tentatively TRBD1 (6 bases). This CDR3 has 14 residues. Trimming stripped 7 bases from V and 6 bases from J, with 16 bases between. Per the germline V gene, CDR1 is LNHDA and CDR2 is SQIVND (reference sequence). The CDR3: CASTTGRGGQPQHF. In DNA, the CDR3 is TGTGCCAGTACCACGGGGAGGGGGGGTCAGCCCCAGCATTTT.